The sequence of this TCR beta chain was determined in a study of blood T cell repertoires in COVID-19. For the study at large: Both acute and convalescent COVID-19 samples were obtained from the United States, Italy and Spain.

TCRdb keeps only in-frame clones here, not all; method: immunoSEQ multiplex PCR. The table includes about 470,000 clones, roughly 87% detected once. The TCR sequence derives from a woman between 18 and 29 years old who had recovered from COVID-19. The source material was PBMCs or T cells enriched from blood (not recorded which).

Here the CDR3 reads CASSTSGTSNEQYF. CDR3 in DNA: TGTGCCAGCAGCACATCCGGGACTAGTAACGAGCAGTACTTC. The chain carries TRBV5-4 and TRBJ2-7; 8 bases are shared with TRBD2. In germline, CDR1 is SGHNT, CDR2 YYREEE (reference sequence). The CDR3 covers 14 residues. Trimming at V came to 4 bases and at J to 5 bases, leaving 8 bases not matched to a gene.